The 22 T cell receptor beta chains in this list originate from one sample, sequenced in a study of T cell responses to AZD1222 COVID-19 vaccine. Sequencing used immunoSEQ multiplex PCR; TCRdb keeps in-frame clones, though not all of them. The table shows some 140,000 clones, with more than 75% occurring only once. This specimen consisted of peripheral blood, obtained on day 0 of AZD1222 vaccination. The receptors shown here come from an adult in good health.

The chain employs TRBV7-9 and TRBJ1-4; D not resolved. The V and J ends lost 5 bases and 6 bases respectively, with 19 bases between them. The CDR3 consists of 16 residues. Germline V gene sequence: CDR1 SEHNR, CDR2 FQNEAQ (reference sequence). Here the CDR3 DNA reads TGTGCCAGCAGCCGCCCGGGGTGGCAGGAAGATGAAAAACTGTTTTTT. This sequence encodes CASSRPGWQEDEKLFF.

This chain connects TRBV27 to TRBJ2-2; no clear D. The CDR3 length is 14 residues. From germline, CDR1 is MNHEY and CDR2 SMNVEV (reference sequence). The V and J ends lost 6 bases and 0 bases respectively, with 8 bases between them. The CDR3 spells CASRALTNTGELFF. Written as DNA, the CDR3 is TGTGCCAGCAGGGCGCTTACGAACACCGGGGAGCTGTTTTTT.

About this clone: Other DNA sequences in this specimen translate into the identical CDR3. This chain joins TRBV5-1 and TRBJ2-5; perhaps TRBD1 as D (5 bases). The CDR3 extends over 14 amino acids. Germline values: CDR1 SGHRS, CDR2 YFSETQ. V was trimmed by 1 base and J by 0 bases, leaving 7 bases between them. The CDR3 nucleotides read TGCGCCAGCAGCTTGCAGGGTAACCAAGAGACCCAGTACTTC. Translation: CASSLQGNQETQYF.

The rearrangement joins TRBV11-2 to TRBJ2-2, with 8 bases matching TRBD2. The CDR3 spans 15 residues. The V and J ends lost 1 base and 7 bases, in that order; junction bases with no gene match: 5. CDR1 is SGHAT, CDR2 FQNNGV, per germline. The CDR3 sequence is CASSLGTSIIGELFF. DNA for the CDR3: TGTGCCAGCAGCTTAGGGACTAGCATTATCGGGGAGCTGTTTTTT.

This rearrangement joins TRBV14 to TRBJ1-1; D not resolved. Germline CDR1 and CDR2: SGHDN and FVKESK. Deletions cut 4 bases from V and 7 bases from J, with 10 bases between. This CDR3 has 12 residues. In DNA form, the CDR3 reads TGTGCCAGCAGCCGGGTCCCAGTTGAAGCTTTCTTT. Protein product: CASSRVPVEAFF.

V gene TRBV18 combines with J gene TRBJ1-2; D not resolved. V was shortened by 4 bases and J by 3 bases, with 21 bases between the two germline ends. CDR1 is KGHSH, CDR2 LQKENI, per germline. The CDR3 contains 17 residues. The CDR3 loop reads CASSRSTGSGNDYGYTF. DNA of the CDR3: TGTGCCAGCTCACGATCAACGGGGTCGGGGAATGACTATGGCTACACCTTC.

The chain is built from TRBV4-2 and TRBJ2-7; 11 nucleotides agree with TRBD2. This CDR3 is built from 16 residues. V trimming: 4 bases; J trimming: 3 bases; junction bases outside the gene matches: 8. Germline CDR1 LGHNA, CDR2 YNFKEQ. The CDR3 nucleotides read TGTGCCAGCAGCCGAGACCTAGCGGGAGGTCTCTACGAGCAGTACTTC. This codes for CASSRDLAGGLYEQYF.

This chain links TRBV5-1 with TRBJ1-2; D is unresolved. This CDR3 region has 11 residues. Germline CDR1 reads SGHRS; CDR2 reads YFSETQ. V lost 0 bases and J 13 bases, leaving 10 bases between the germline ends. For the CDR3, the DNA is TGCGCCAGCAGCTTGGCCGGGGAGGTCACCTTC. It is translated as CASSLAGEVTF.

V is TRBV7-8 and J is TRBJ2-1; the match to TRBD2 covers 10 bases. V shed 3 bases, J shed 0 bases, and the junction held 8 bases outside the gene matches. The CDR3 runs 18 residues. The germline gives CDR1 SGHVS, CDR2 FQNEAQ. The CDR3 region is CASSFSGGHWGSYNEQFF. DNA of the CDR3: TGTGCCAGCAGCTTTAGCGGGGGGCATTGGGGCTCCTACAATGAGCAGTTCTTC.

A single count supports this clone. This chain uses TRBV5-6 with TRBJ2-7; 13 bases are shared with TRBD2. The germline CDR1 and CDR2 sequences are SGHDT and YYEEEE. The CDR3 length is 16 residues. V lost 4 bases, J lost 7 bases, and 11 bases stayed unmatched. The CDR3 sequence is CASSPGLAGALGEQYF. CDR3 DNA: TGTGCCAGCAGCCCAGGACTAGCGGGAGCACTGGGAGAGCAGTACTTC.

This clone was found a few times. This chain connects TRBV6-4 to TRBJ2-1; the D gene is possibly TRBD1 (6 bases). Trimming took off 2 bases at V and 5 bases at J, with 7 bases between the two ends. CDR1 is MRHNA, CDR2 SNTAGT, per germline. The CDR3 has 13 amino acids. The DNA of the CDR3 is TGTGCCAGCAGTGACCGGGACAACAATGAGCAGTTCTTC. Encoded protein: CASSDRDNNEQFF.

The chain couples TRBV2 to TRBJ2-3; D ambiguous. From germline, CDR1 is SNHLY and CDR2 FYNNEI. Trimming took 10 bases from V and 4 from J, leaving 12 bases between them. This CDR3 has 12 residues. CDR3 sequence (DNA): TGTGCCACCCGACGTTCCTCAGATACGCAGTATTTT. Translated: CATRRSSDTQYF.

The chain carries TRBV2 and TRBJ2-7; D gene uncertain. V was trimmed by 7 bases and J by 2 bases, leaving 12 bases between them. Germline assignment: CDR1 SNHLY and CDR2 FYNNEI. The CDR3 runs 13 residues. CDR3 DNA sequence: TGTGCCAGCACCGATAGGCTCCCCTACGAGCAGTACTTC. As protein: CASTDRLPYEQYF.

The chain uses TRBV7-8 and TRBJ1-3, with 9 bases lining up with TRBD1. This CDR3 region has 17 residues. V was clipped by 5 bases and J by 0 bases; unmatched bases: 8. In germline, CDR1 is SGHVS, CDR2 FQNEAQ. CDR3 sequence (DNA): TGTGCCAGCAGCCAACCACGGGGACAGGGCTCTGGAAACACCATATATTTT. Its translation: CASSQPRGQGSGNTIYF.

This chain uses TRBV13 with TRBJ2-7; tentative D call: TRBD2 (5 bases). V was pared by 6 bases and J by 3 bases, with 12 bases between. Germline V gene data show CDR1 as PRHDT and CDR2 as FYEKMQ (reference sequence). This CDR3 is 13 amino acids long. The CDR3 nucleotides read TGTGCCAGCAGGGCGACGGGGAACTACGAGCAGTACTTC. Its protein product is CASRATGNYEQYF.

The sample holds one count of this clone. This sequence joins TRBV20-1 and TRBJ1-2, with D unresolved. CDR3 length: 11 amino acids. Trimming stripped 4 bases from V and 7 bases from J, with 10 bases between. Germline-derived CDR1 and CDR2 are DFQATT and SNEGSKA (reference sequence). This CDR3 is CSAMDVGGYTF. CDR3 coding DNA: TGCAGTGCTATGGATGTCGGTGGCTACACCTTC.

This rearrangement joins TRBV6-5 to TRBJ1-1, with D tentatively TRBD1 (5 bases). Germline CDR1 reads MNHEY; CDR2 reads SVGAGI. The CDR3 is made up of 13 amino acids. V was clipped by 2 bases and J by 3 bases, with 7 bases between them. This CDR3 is CASSYRGDTEAFF. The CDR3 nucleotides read TGTGCCAGCAGTTACCGGGGGGACACTGAAGCTTTCTTT.

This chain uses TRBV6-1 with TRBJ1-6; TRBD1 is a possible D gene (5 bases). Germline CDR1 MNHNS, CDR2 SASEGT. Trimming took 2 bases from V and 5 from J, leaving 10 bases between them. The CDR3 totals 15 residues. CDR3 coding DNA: TGTGCCAGCAGTGAACAGACAGCTGATAATTCACCCCTCCACTTT. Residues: CASSEQTADNSPLHF.

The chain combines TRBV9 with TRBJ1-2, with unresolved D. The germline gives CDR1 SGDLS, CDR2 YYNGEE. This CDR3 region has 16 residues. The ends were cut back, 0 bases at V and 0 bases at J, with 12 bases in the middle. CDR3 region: CASSVGVGLANYGYTF. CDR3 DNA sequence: TGTGCCAGCAGCGTAGGGGTAGGGCTGGCTAACTATGGCTACACCTTC. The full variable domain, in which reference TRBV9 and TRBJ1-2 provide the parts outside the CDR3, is DSGVTQTPKHLITATGQRVTLRCSPRSGDLSVYWYQQSLDQGLQFLIQYYNGEERAKGNILERFSAQQFPDLHSELNLSSLELGDSALYFCASSVGVGLANYGYTFGSGTRLTVV.

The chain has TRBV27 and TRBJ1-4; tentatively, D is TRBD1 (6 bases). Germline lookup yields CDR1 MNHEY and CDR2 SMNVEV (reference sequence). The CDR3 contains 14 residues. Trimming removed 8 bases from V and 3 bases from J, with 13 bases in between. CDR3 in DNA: TGTGCCAGCCGAAACAGGGAGCCTAATGAAAAACTGTTTTTT. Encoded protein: CASRNREPNEKLFF.

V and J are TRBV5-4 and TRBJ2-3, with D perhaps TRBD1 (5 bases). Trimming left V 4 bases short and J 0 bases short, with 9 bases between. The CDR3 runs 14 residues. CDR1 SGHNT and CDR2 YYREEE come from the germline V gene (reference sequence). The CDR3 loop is CASSPDISTDTQYF. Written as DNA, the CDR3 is TGTGCCAGCAGCCCGGACATAAGCACAGATACGCAGTATTTT.

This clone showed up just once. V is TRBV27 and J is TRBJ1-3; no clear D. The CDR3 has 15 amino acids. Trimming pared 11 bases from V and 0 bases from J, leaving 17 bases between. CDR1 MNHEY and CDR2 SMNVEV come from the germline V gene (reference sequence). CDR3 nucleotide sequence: TGTGCCTCCGGACGGGTAGGGCGCTCTGGAAACACCATATATTTT. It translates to CASGRVGRSGNTIYF.